Presented here are 5 T cell receptor beta chains from one specimen sequenced in a study of OX40 agonist ivuxolimab in advanced cancers. The table came from immunoSEQ multiplex PCR; TCRdb's copy has only in-frame clones and leaves some out. The repertoire holds under 45,000 clones, with around 79% as singletons. The material sequenced was CD4+ or CD8+ T cells sorted from blood, taken in a trial of the OX40 agonist ivuxolimab. The source of these receptors is an adult with an advanced solid tumor such as melanoma, head and neck, liver or kidney cancer.

The chain carries TRBV7-9 and TRBJ2-3, with 7 bases fitting TRBD2. Trimming cost V 3 bases and J 3 bases; bases outside gene matches: 12. Germline-derived CDR1 and CDR2 are SEHNR and FQNEAQ (reference sequence). This CDR3 has 17 residues. For the CDR3, the DNA is TGTGCCAGCAGCTTGCCCCCCACGGGACTAAAAACAGATACGCAGTATTTT. Its translation: CASSLPPTGLKTDTQYF. The complete variable domain, with remaining parts taken from reference TRBV7-9 and TRBJ2-3, reads DTGVSQNPRHKITKRGQNVTFRCDPISEHNRLYWYRQTLGQGPEFLTYFQNEAQLEKSRLLSDRFSAERPKGSFSTLEIQRTEQGDSAMYLCASSLPPTGLKTDTQYFGPGTRLTVL.

V and J are TRBV5-5 and TRBJ2-5; the D is unclear. CDR3 size: 14 residues. Trimming left V 4 bases short and J 0 bases short, with 10 bases between. The germline V gene encodes CDR1 SGHKS and CDR2 YYEKEE (reference sequence). CDR3 DNA sequence: TGTGCCAGCAGCCCACCTCCCGACCAAGAGACCCAGTACTTC. It translates to CASSPPPDQETQYF.

The chain uses TRBV5-4 and TRBJ2-7; 13 bases map to TRBD2. CDR1 is SGHNT and CDR2 is YYREEE in the germline V gene (reference sequence). This CDR3 has 16 residues. The V and J ends lost 4 bases and 1 base, in that order; junction bases with no gene match: 5. CDR3 nucleotides: TGTGCCAGCAGCCTAGGACTAGCGGGGGTGTCCTACGAGCAGTACTTC. It is translated as CASSLGLAGVSYEQYF.

J is TRBJ1-1 and V is TRBV28, with D unresolved. CDR1 and CDR2 from the germline V gene are MDHEN and SYDVKM. The CDR3 runs 12 residues. The V and J ends lost 5 bases and 1 base respectively, with 5 bases between them. The CDR3 sequence is CASSQANTEAFF. CDR3 sequence (DNA): TGTGCCAGCAGTCAGGCGAACACTGAAGCTTTCTTT.

This clone has a handful of counts. The V and J genes are TRBV7-9 and TRBJ2-1; 7 nucleotides match TRBD2. The CDR3 length is 17 residues. The ends lost 6 bases at V and 0 bases at J; junction bases unmatched: 11. The V gene's germline CDR1 is SEHNR and CDR2 FQNEAQ (reference sequence). Here the CDR3 reads CASSSTNRGDSYNEQFF. In DNA form, the CDR3 reads TGTGCCAGCAGTTCGACGAATCGGGGGGACTCCTACAATGAGCAGTTCTTC. Filled out from reference TRBV7-9 and TRBJ2-1, the complete variable domain reads DTGVSQNPRHKITKRGQNVTFRCDPISEHNRLYWYRQTLGQGPEFLTYFQNEAQLEKSRLLSDRFSAERPKGSFSTLEIQRTEQGDSAMYLCASSSTNRGDSYNEQFFGPGTRLTVL.